The text below deals with one T cell receptor (beta chain). The data stem from a study of blood T cell repertoires in COVID-19. Data came from immunoSEQ multiplex PCR; TCRdb stores just in-frame clones and leaves some out. The sample contains about 200,000 clones, approximately 80% of which appear only once. Sequencing was performed on peripheral blood. This clonotype originated in a woman of 80 years or more with COVID-19, enrolled during active disease.

CDR3 protein: CASSREGMGQETQYF. In DNA form, the CDR3 reads TGTGCCAGTAGTAGGGAGGGTATGGGGCAAGAGACCCAGTACTTC. The V gene is TRBV19, the J gene TRBJ2-5; TRBD2 aligns across 7 bases. The junction had 7 bases not matched to a gene; V was cut back by 4 bases and J by 2 bases. CDR3 length: 15 residues. CDR1 and CDR2 (germline): LNHDA, SQIVND (reference sequence).